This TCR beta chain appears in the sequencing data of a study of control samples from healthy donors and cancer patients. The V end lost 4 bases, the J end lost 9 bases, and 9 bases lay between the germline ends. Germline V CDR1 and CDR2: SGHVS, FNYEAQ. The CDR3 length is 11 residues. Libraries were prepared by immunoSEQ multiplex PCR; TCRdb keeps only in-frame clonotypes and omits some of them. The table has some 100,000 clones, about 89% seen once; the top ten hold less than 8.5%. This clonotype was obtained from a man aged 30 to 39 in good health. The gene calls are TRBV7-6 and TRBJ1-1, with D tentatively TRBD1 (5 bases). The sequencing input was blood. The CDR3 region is CASSSGFKAFF. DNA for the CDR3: TGTGCCAGCAGCTCAGGGTTTAAAGCTTTCTTT.